Shown below are 25 T cell receptor beta chains from a single sample sequenced in a study of cytomegalovirus exposure and HLA in healthy donors. The PCR made use of 60 Vbeta and 13 Jbeta primers. Profiled with immunoSEQ multiplex PCR; TCRdb holds only in-frame clones, not every one. The data contain approximately 140,000 clones, 79% of them singletons. The sequenced sample was PBMCs. The receptor set was obtained from a man aged 50 or older in good health and CMV-seropositive.

The J gene is TRBJ2-1, the V gene TRBV27, with 10 bases that match TRBD2. CDR3 length: 15 amino acids. With V trimmed by 7 bases and J by 5 bases, 8 bases remained unmatched. The germline V gene encodes CDR1 MNHEY and CDR2 SMNVEV (reference sequence). CDR3: CASMSSGGPNNEQFF. In DNA, the CDR3 is TGTGCCAGCATGTCTAGCGGGGGACCCAACAATGAGCAGTTCTTC.

This sequence joins TRBV2 and TRBJ2-5, with D possibly TRBD2 on 5 matching bases. V was clipped by 5 bases and J by 2 bases, with 9 bases between them. This CDR3 comprises 13 residues. Germline loops: CDR1 SNHLY, CDR2 FYNNEI. The CDR3: CASSRTQQETQYF. CDR3 coding DNA: TGTGCCAGCAGTCGGACTCAACAAGAGACCCAGTACTTC.

The table lists this clone with a count of one. The gene calls are TRBV6-1 and TRBJ2-5; 8 nucleotides match TRBD2. CDR1 and CDR2 from the germline V gene are MNHNS and SASEGT. The CDR3 totals 14 residues. The ends lost 6 bases at V and 2 bases at J; junction bases unmatched: 5. The CDR3 DNA reads as TGTGCCAGCAGCTCAGGGACTAGACAAGAGACCCAGTACTTC. Amino acids: CASSSGTRQETQYF.

The J gene is TRBJ2-2, the V gene TRBV5-4; possibly TRBD2 for D (6 bases). Germline-derived CDR1 and CDR2 are SGHNT and YYREEE (reference sequence). The CDR3 runs 15 residues. Trimming removed 4 bases from V and 4 bases from J, with 14 bases in between. CDR3 sequence reads: CASSPGGRGTGELFF. The DNA of the CDR3 is TGTGCCAGCAGCCCCGGGGGTAGGGGCACCGGGGAGCTGTTTTTT.

The V call is TRBV28, the J call TRBJ1-3; 9 bases map to TRBD1. The CDR3 runs to 15 residues. Trimming at V came to 6 bases and at J to 7 bases, leaving 10 bases not matched to a gene. Germline V CDR1 and CDR2: MDHEN, SYDVKM. CDR3 bases: TGTGCCAGCAGAAGGCCTGGGACAGGGATGAACACCATATATTTT. Its translation: CASRRPGTGMNTIYF.

Only a few counts were recorded for this clone. The CDR3 coding sequence is TGTGCCAGCAGCCGCAGGATGGAGGATGGCTACACCTTC. It translates to CASSRRMEDGYTF. The chain uses TRBV6-5 and TRBJ1-2; D is unresolved. Per the germline V gene, CDR1 is MNHEY and CDR2 is SVGAGI. The CDR3 sequence is 13 residues long. Trimming pared 6 bases from V and 6 bases from J, leaving 14 bases between.

The chain carries TRBV28 and TRBJ2-5; tentatively, D is TRBD1 (6 bases). Germline V lookup: CDR1 MDHEN, CDR2 SYDVKM. The V end was cut by 2 bases, the J end by 6 bases, with 13 bases between. This CDR3 region has 14 residues. The CDR3 nucleotides are TGTGCCAGCAGTTTACAGGGGTATTTGAAGACCCAGTACTTC. This sequence encodes CASSLQGYLKTQYF.

The rearrangement uses TRBV9 and TRBJ2-1; perhaps TRBD2 as D (5 bases). The CDR3 sequence is 16 residues long. V dropped 3 bases and J dropped 1 base, with 14 bases sitting between them. The germline CDR1 and CDR2 sequences are SGDLS and YYNGEE. The CDR3: CASSGALAGSYNEQFF. In DNA, the CDR3 is TGTGCCAGCAGCGGCGCTTTGGCGGGTTCCTACAATGAGCAGTTCTTC.

The chain carries TRBV7-2 and TRBJ2-1, with 9 bases aligning to TRBD2. The CDR3 spans 15 residues. The trim removed 7 bases at V and 0 bases at J, leaving 4 bases unmatched. CDR1 and CDR2 from the germline V gene are SGHTA and FQGNSA. This CDR3 is CASTLSGSSYNEQFF. CDR3 sequence (DNA): TGTGCCAGCACCCTTAGCGGGAGCTCCTACAATGAGCAGTTCTTC.

This clone was seen more than once but under ten times. This chain joins TRBV6-1 and TRBJ1-2; D is uncertain. Trimming removed 3 bases at V and 8 bases at J, with 13 bases between. The CDR3 is 13 residues long. The germline CDR1 and CDR2 sequences are MNHNS and SASEGT. The CDR3 sequence: CASSDTLERGYTF. CDR3 DNA: TGTGCCAGCAGTGACACTCTTGAGCGGGGCTACACCTTC.

V and J are TRBV7-2 and TRBJ2-1; 7 nucleotides line up with TRBD1. Looked up from germline, CDR1 is SGHTA and CDR2 is FQGNSA. This CDR3 is 11 amino acids long. V trimming: 9 bases; J trimming: 7 bases; junction bases outside the gene matches: 3. CDR3 loop: CASDRVNEQFF. DNA of the CDR3: TGTGCCAGTGACAGGGTTAATGAGCAGTTCTTC.

This clone was recorded only once. The rearrangement joins TRBV10-3 to TRBJ2-7, with 7 nucleotides matching TRBD1. The ends lost 5 bases at V and 0 bases at J; junction bases unmatched: 7. This CDR3 has 15 residues. CDR1 ENHRY and CDR2 SYGVKD come from the germline V gene. The CDR3 here is CAISPDRAHSYEQYF. The CDR3 DNA is TGTGCCATCAGTCCCGACAGGGCCCACTCCTACGAGCAGTACTTC.

The chain has TRBV27 and TRBJ2-7; 7 bases are shared with TRBD2. The germline CDR1 and CDR2 sequences are MNHEY and SMNVEV (reference sequence). The CDR3 covers 15 residues. J gave up 0 bases and V 6 bases, and 8 bases lay outside the gene matches. The CDR3 protein is CASRRLRDYSYEQYF. In DNA form, the CDR3 reads TGTGCCAGCAGACGGCTCCGGGACTACTCCTACGAGCAGTACTTC.

A single count supports this clone. The chain recombines TRBV7-6 with TRBJ2-3; TRBD2 aligns across 9 bases. Germline CDR1 reads SGHVS; CDR2 reads FNYEAQ. The trim removed 5 bases at V and 7 bases at J, leaving 10 bases unmatched. The CDR3 sequence is 15 residues long. The CDR3 DNA reads TGTGCCAGCAGCGCCGTCCCGGGACTAGCCAATACGCAGTATTTT. This codes for CASSAVPGLANTQYF.

The J gene is TRBJ2-6, the V gene TRBV4-2; D gene unclear. The CDR3 covers 16 residues. Trimming cost V 0 bases and J 0 bases, with 6 bases left between them. Germline V lookup: CDR1 LGHNA, CDR2 YNFKEQ. The chain's CDR3 is CASSQDVNSGANVLTF. The CDR3 DNA follows: TGTGCCAGCAGCCAAGATGTAAACTCTGGGGCCAACGTCCTGACTTTC.

The chain joins TRBV7-9 to TRBJ1-6; D not certain. V lost 5 bases and J lost 14, with 19 bases in between. Germline CDR1 and CDR2: SEHNR and FQNEAQ (reference sequence). The CDR3 sequence is 14 residues long. The CDR3 here is CASSPNPFPVTLHF. The CDR3 coding sequence is TGTGCCAGCAGCCCGAACCCGTTCCCAGTCACCCTCCACTTT.

This clone came up once. V usage is TRBV4-1 and J usage is TRBJ1-3, with D perhaps TRBD1 (5 bases). The CDR3 has 19 residues. Per germline, CDR1 MGHRA and CDR2 YSYEKL. Trimming removed 2 bases from V and 0 bases from J, with 20 bases in between. CDR3 sequence: CASSQSAGPDLFSGNTIYF. CDR3 DNA sequence: TGCGCCAGCAGCCAATCGGCAGGGCCGGATTTATTCTCTGGAAACACCATATATTTT.

This clone was seen once. The chain carries TRBV5-6 and TRBJ1-2; 8 bases are a match to TRBD1. Trimming took 0 bases from V and 8 from J; bases not matched to a gene: 3. Germline CDR1 reads SGHDT; CDR2 reads YYEEEE. The length of the CDR3 is 13 residues. The chain's CDR3 is CASSLAGQGGYTF. Written as DNA, the CDR3 is TGTGCCAGCAGCTTGGCCGGACAGGGCGGCTACACCTTC.

The chain combines TRBV5-1 with TRBJ1-5, with TRBD1 as a possible D gene (6 bases). V lost 1 base to trimming and J lost 3 bases, with 8 bases between them. This CDR3 is 14 amino acids long. CDR1 SGHRS and CDR2 YFSETQ come from the germline V gene. The DNA of the CDR3 is TGCGCCAGCAGCTTGACAGGGATCAATCAGCCCCAGCATTTT. It specifies CASSLTGINQPQHF. Variable domain in full (rest from reference TRBV5-1 and TRBJ1-5): KAGVTQTPRYLIKTRGQQVTLSCSPISGHRSVSWYQQTPGQGLQFLFEYFSETQRNKGNFPGRFSGRQFSNSRSEMNVSTLELGDSALYLCASSLTGINQPQHFGDGTRLSIL.

This clone was counted a single time. The sample holds other DNA sequences that translate to the same CDR3. The chain is built from TRBV6-1 and TRBJ2-1; 14 nucleotides line up with TRBD2. CDR1 and CDR2 from the germline V gene are MNHNS and SASEGT. Losses at the gene ends were 6 bases for V and 8 bases for J; bases not matched to a gene: 3. The CDR3 length is 14 residues. The CDR3 sequence: CASSRGLAGDEQFF. CDR3 DNA: TGTGCCAGCAGCCGGGGACTAGCGGGAGATGAGCAGTTCTTC.

The V call is TRBV30, the J call TRBJ1-1; 7 nucleotides align to TRBD1. In germline, CDR1 is GTSNPN, CDR2 SVGIG (reference sequence). V was pared by 3 bases and J by 8 bases, with 9 bases of the junction left unmatched. The CDR3 length is 13 residues. DNA of the CDR3: TGTGCCTGGAGAGTGGACAGGATACACGAAGCTTTCTTT. Translating it yields CAWRVDRIHEAFF.

This sequence joins TRBV9 and TRBJ2-3; D not certain. The germline CDR1 and CDR2 sequences are SGDLS and YYNGEE. Between the trimmed V and J ends, which lost 2 bases and 0 bases, there was a span of 7 bases. The CDR3 loop spans 14 amino acids. CDR3 nucleotide sequence: TGTGCCAGCAGCGTCGACACTAGCACAGATACGCAGTATTTT. The encoded protein is CASSVDTSTDTQYF.

This clone showed up just once. The V and J genes are TRBV7-8 and TRBJ1-2; D gene unclear. Deletions cut 5 bases from V and 1 base from J, with 20 bases between. The germline gives CDR1 SGHVS, CDR2 FQNEAQ. This CDR3 spans 17 amino acids. CDR3 nucleotides: TGTGCCAGCAGCGCGAAGCGGGTAGGATTAAATAACTATGGCTACACCTTC. The encoded protein is CASSAKRVGLNNYGYTF.

The V gene is TRBV2, the J gene TRBJ1-6; TRBD1 matches 8 bases. CDR1 and CDR2 from the germline V gene are SNHLY and FYNNEI. V lost 6 bases to trimming and J lost 14 bases; unmatched junction nucleotides: 6. The CDR3 totals 12 residues. CDR3 region: CASSLTTGALHF. Here the CDR3 DNA reads TGTGCCAGCAGCTTGACGACAGGGGCCCTCCACTTT.

CDR3 residues: CASSLGGGVVYEQYF. Written as DNA, the CDR3 is TGCGCCAGCAGCTTGGGCGGCGGGGTAGTCTACGAGCAGTACTTC. The chain joins TRBV5-1 to TRBJ2-7; weak D call: TRBD2 (6 bases). This CDR3 region has 15 residues. Germline V gene sequence: CDR1 SGHRS, CDR2 YFSETQ. Trimming left V 0 bases short and J 3 bases short, with 13 bases between.